This T cell receptor (beta chain) was retrieved from a study of robustness of blood B and T cell sequencing (dated by TCRdb to 2017 to 2018). In terms of the full investigation: The study was designed to determine how much peripheral blood is required to reliably characterize an individual's TCRbeta and IgG repertoires. In each of the approximately eleven independently drawn blood samples, both the TCRbeta and the IgG repertoires were quantified. As technical replicates, two replicate TCRbeta cDNA libraries were made from one shared RNA pool taken from a single 10 ml draw.

Study-wide findings and limitations: When 3 or 4 tubes (about 26-40 ml blood) were combined, saturation was approached in coverage of the top 10,000 TCRbeta clonotypes. The TCRbeta rarefaction curves did not fully level off, which suggests either under-sequencing or many low-abundance clonotypes. Because EDTA tubes had to be fractionated immediately, the use of EDTA tubes in multi-site collections was limited. One pair of TCRbeta libraries showed evidence of cross-contamination, likely from batch processing; the shared UMI-sequence pairs were removed. Overlap of rare TCRbeta clonotypes did not improve with pooling tubes, implying much larger blood volumes would be needed to capture them. Between the technical replicate libraries, around 96% of the top 10,000 TCRbeta clonotypes in one library were also present in the other library. The 1,000 most abundant TCRbeta clonotypes from the pooled draws were detected in every single 10 ml sample.

Libraries were constructed by PCR. TCRdb records Illumina MiSeq as the sequencer. cDNA was made using SMARTScribe reverse transcriptase and a 5' template-switch oligo that added a universal priming site. The template-switch oligo carried a 12-nucleotide random unique molecular identifier (UMI) that tagged each cDNA molecule. During reverse transcription, chain-specific reverse primers targeted TCRbeta transcripts. Residual template-switch adapters were removed by uracil DNA glycosylase treatment, and cDNA was purified using a Qiagen MinElute kit. For the first PCR, around 21 cycles were run with KAPA HiFi HotStart ReadyMix and step-out primers, split across four 50 ul reactions. Products of the first-round PCR were gel-purified before additional amplification. Illumina Nextera adapters were attached in a second PCR of roughly 8 cycles, and the libraries were then purified and pooled. For each TCRbeta molecule, the UMI barcode was captured by a 50-nucleotide 5' read. The study's own analysis went as follows. Reads were grouped by UMI into consensus reads using the MIGEC toolkit. PEAR was used to merge forward and reverse consensus reads into final reads. A custom decontamination script removed identical UMI-sequence pairs shared across libraries, treating them as cross-sample contamination. MIGMAP, a wrapper around IgBLAST, was used for V(D)J assignment and CDR3 extraction. TCR clonotypes were defined by identical V gene, J gene and CDR3 amino acid sequence; CDR1 and CDR2 were not sequenced. The public reads were run again by TCRdb, first through fastp at Q25 and then through MiXCR, and only productive beta chains were kept. Rows with a matching CDR3 protein are joined into one entry that keeps the most common DNA and genes. V and J calls and clone size were set by TCRdb, not the authors. Within this sample are around 4,200 distinct CDR3 sequences, with 50% of them counted one time only. The ten largest clones take up about 24% of the sample.

This clonotype was counted only a few times. Its target antigen remains unknown. No base-level quality is on record; no much larger clone is a single base apart. Unmatched junction bases come to 4, with V trimmed by 6 bases and J by 2 bases. The germline V gene (reference sequence) yields LNHNV for CDR1 and YYDKDF for CDR2. Its CDR3 holds 14 amino acids, cysteine through phenylalanine. Only the CDR3 DNA stays, 42 bases, in frame from base 1. TCRbeta repertoires were measured from mRNA instead of genomic DNA, an approach that captures expressed receptors. Without cell sorting, buffy coat leukocytes were collected into Trizol, and RNA was extracted using the Direct-zol RNA MiniPrep Plus kit. EDTA blood tubes were centrifuged immediately at 4°C to separate plasma, buffy coat and red blood cells.

The receptor was derived from a human donor in good health. The V gene is TRBV15 and the J gene is TRBJ1-2; 9 central bases correspond to TRBD1. The material sequenced was peripheral blood. The DNA sequence is as follows: TGTGCCACCAGTAGGACAGGGGCGAACTATGGCTACACCTTC. Translated, it gives CATSRTGANYGYTF.